The next 5 T cell receptor beta chains were all read from a single sample in a study of T-cell memory formation after mild COVID-19. Via MiXCR, TCRdb re-called the 5' RACE reads, giving one row per CDR3 protein. The sample carries 30,000 to 35,000 distinct CDR3 sequences, about 7.7% recorded once. Sequenced input: PBMCs or a T cell subset sorted from them (not recorded which). These receptor sequences come from a man aged 18 to 29 who had mild COVID-19 (a few samples of this study predate the infection). Cell type and time point are not known.

This clonotype was counted a few times. The V and J genes are TRBV6-5 and TRBJ2-5; 10 bases are shared with TRBD2. CDR3 length: 15 amino acids. V shed 8 bases, J shed 4 bases, and the junction held 10 bases outside the gene matches. Germline V CDR1 and CDR2: MNHEY, SVGAGI. In DNA form, the CDR3 reads TGTGCCAGCTGTCAACTAGCGGGGCCGGGAGAGACCCAGTACTTC. It is translated as CASCQLAGPGETQYF.

This clonotype was found many times. The V gene is TRBV27, the J gene TRBJ2-7, with D perhaps TRBD2 (5 bases). From germline, CDR1 is MNHEY and CDR2 SMNVEV (reference sequence). V was trimmed by 1 base and J by 0 bases, leaving 13 bases between them. The CDR3 covers 16 residues. CDR3 bases: TGTGCCAGCAGTTTATGGGCTAGCTCCAGCTCCTACGAGCAGTACTTC. As protein: CASSLWASSSSYEQYF.

V is TRBV7-6 and J is TRBJ2-1; D not certain. Per germline, CDR1 SGHVS and CDR2 FNYEAQ. Trimming cost V 2 bases and J 5 bases, with 4 bases left between them. This CDR3 has 12 amino acids. The CDR3 coding sequence is TGTGCCAGCAGCTTAACCGACAATGAGCAGTTCTTC. This encodes CASSLTDNEQFF.

This clonotype was found many times. The chain combines TRBV7-2 with TRBJ2-3; 9 nucleotides agree with TRBD2. V shed 6 bases and J 2 bases; nucleotides not matched to a gene: 9. Germline lookup yields CDR1 SGHTA and CDR2 FQGNSA. This CDR3 spans 16 amino acids. The CDR3 here is CASSLYSGGITDTQYF. The CDR3 coding sequence is TGTGCCAGCAGTCTCTATAGCGGGGGAATCACAGATACGCAGTATTTT.

This clonotype was recorded at least ten times. The V call is TRBV12-3 or TRBV12-4, the J call TRBJ1-6; 7 bases map to TRBD1. Trimming at V came to 6 bases and at J to 8 bases, leaving 10 bases not matched to a gene. The CDR3 runs to 15 residues. CDR3 nucleotide sequence: TGTGCCAGCAGGGCCGGAGGGGGCGAGGATTCACCCCTCCACTTT. Translated, it gives CASRAGGGEDSPLHF.